One and the same sample provided the 8 T cell receptor beta chains below, sequenced in a study of T-cell memory formation after mild COVID-19. In TCRdb, the 5' RACE reads were re-called with MiXCR into one record per CDR3 protein. This sample has 250,000 to 350,000 distinct CDR3 sequences, with about 17% found just once. Input material: PBMCs or a T cell subset sorted from them (not recorded which). These receptors originate from a man younger than 35 who had mild COVID-19 (a few samples of this study predate the infection). Cell type and time point are not known.

In its sample, this clonotype was seen a few times. This rearrangement joins TRBV20-1 to TRBJ1-2, with TRBD1 matching 7 bases. CDR3 length equals 14 residues. The J segment lost 6 bases and the V segment lost 0 bases, leaving 7 bases of the junction unmatched. Germline values: CDR1 DFQATT, CDR2 SNEGSKA (reference sequence). In DNA form, the CDR3 reads TGCAGTGCTAGAGACCCGGGACAGTTAAATGGCTACACCTTC. Translation gives CSARDPGQLNGYTF.

This clonotype was picked up a small number of times. The J gene is TRBJ1-6, the V gene TRBV11-1; D remains unclear. V was shortened by 3 bases and J by 8 bases, with 8 bases between the two germline ends. The CDR3 consists of 13 residues. The germline V gene encodes CDR1 SGHAT and CDR2 FQDESV (reference sequence). The CDR3 loop is CASSLGEDSPLHF. DNA for the CDR3: TGTGCCAGCAGCTTGGGAGAGGATTCACCCCTCCACTTT.

This clonotype came up a few times. This rearrangement joins TRBV5-1 to TRBJ2-7; D remains ambiguous. Germline V gene sequence: CDR1 SGHRS, CDR2 YFSETQ. Trimming took off 0 bases at V and 0 bases at J, with 10 bases between the two ends. The length of the CDR3 is 15 residues. The CDR3 region is CASSLAETGSYEQYF. The DNA of the CDR3 is TGCGCCAGCAGCTTGGCGGAGACGGGCTCCTACGAGCAGTACTTC.

This clonotype appeared a few times. The chain links TRBV5-5 to TRBJ2-3; no clear D. The germline V gene has CDR1 SGHKS and CDR2 YYEKEE (reference sequence). Trimming shortened V by 4 bases and J by 1 base, and 7 bases separated the two germline ends. The CDR3 length is 13 residues. CDR3 DNA: TGTGCCAGCAGCCGACCCGGCACAGATACGCAGTATTTT. It codes for CASSRPGTDTQYF. The complete variable domain, with remaining parts taken from reference TRBV5-5 and TRBJ2-3, reads DAGVTQSPTHLIKTRGQQVTLRCSPISGHKSVSWYQQVLGQGPQFIFQYYEKEERGRGNFPDRFSARQFPNYSSELNVNALLLGDSALYLCASSRPGTDTQYFGPGTRLTVL.

This clonotype was detected a few times. The chain carries TRBV5-1 and TRBJ2-1; D gene ambiguous. Trimming took off 0 bases at V and 0 bases at J, with 10 bases between the two ends. The CDR3 contains 16 residues. The germline CDR1 and CDR2 sequences are SGHRS and YFSETQ. The CDR3 nucleotides read TGCGCCAGCAGCTTGGATGACGGAAGCTCCTACAATGAGCAGTTCTTC. Its translation is CASSLDDGSSYNEQFF.

In its sample, this clonotype was seen a few times. The chain uses TRBV7-2 and TRBJ2-2; 8 bases map to TRBD2. Germline V gene sequence: CDR1 SGHTA, CDR2 FQGNSA. Trimming cost V 0 bases and J 5 bases; bases outside gene matches: 2. The CDR3 runs to 15 residues. The CDR3 DNA sequence: TGTGCCAGCAGCTTAGCGACGGGGGGGACCGGGGAGCTGTTTTTT. Translation gives CASSLATGGTGELFF.

The chain employs TRBV7-9 and TRBJ1-1; 10 bases map to TRBD1. The CDR3 runs 18 residues. V lost 1 base and J lost 6; bases outside the gene matches: 14. Germline CDR1 SEHNR, CDR2 FQNEAQ (reference sequence). CDR3 sequence: CASSLDPGQGPRDAEAFF. The CDR3, as DNA: TGTGCCAGCAGCTTAGACCCGGGACAGGGGCCCCGTGACGCTGAAGCTTTCTTT.

This rearrangement joins TRBV15 to TRBJ2-5, with D unclear. This CDR3 is 14 amino acids long. Germline assignment: CDR1 LNHNV and CDR2 YYDKDF (reference sequence). Trimming shortened V by 0 bases and J by 5 bases, and 10 bases separated the two germline ends. The CDR3 loop is CATSRDIGLETQYF. DNA for the CDR3: TGTGCCACCAGCAGAGATATAGGGTTGGAGACCCAGTACTTC.